Reported below is one T cell receptor (beta chain). The repertoire was sequenced with immunoSEQ multiplex PCR; TCRdb's copy has only in-frame clones and lacks some. The profile shows around 510,000 clones, about 96% of them singletons. This CDR3 is 14 amino acids long. The germline gives CDR1 SGHRS, CDR2 YFSETQ. The V end was cut by 1 base, the J end by 4 bases, with 11 bases between. The entry originates in a study of shared clonotypes between healthy human individuals. The chain employs TRBV5-1 and TRBJ1-1; D remains unclear. The sequencing sample was made of naive CD4+ T cells sorted from blood. As to subset: CD45RA+ positively selected. This clonotype originated in a woman between 25 and 40 years old in good health. The chain's CDR3 is CASSLLGESTEAFF. Written as DNA, the CDR3 is TGCGCCAGCAGCTTGCTTGGTGAAAGCACTGAAGCTTTCTTT.